A selection of T cell receptor beta chains follows, all from one sample in a study of T cells in Graves' hyperthyroidism and ophthalmopathy. Each CDR3 protein is one row after TCRdb ran MiXCR on the multiplex PCR reads. This table has 210,000 or so distinct CDR3 sequences, 17% appearing once. The sample taken for sequencing was blood. Every receptor here comes from a man between 50 and 59 years old with Graves' hyperthyroidism. Each CDR3 is given with its conserved first and last residue. A D gene is named only where the DNA matches it firmly. Not all rows give a size; the values are once, few, many and, for expanded clones, a class.

v_gene	j_gene	d_gene	abundance	CDR3nt	CDR3aa
TRBV11-1	TRBJ1-2	NA	many	TGTGCCAGCGGTTCGCAGGGAGTGAATGGCTACACCTTC	CASGSQGVNGYTF
TRBV5-1	TRBJ2-1	TRBD2	many	TGCGCCAGCAGCTTGGAACTAGCGCTTTCCTACAATGAGCAGTTCTTC	CASSLELALSYNEQFF
TRBV28	TRBJ2-3	TRBD1	many	TGTGCCAGCAGTTCAGGACAGGGGGCGTCAGATACGCAGTATTTT	CASSSGQGASDTQYF
TRBV2	TRBJ2-1	NA	few	TGTGCCAGCAGTATGGTAACCCGATATGAGCAGTTCTTC	CASSMVTRYEQFF
TRBV10-3	TRBJ1-1	NA	NA	TGTGCCATCACCAAGACCGATAACACTGAAGCTTTCTTT	CAITKTDNTEAFF
TRBV20-1	TRBJ1-1	NA	NA	TGCAGTGCTAGCACCCTCGGCCAGTCCAGCACTGAAGCTTTCTTT	CSASTLGQSSTEAFF
TRBV7-3	TRBJ1-1	TRBD1	many	TGTGCCAGCAGCCCAACCGGGACAGGGAACACTGAAGCTTTCTTT	CASSPTGTGNTEAFF
TRBV28	TRBJ1-1	NA	NA	TGTGCCAGCACCCTCCTGGAGGCTCCCACAAACACTGAAGCTTTCTTT	CASTLLEAPTNTEAFF
TRBV7-2	TRBJ2-3	TRBD2	few	TGTGCCAGCAGCTTATTAGCAAGCGGGAGGGGGGCAGATACGCAGTATTTT	CASSLLASGRGADTQYF
TRBV20-1	TRBJ2-1	NA	many	TGCAGTGCTGGGCAGGAAAGCTACAATGAGCAGTTCTTC	CSAGQESYNEQFF
TRBV7-2	TRBJ1-4	NA	few	TGTGCCAGCAGCTTAAGAGGCGGATATGAAAAACTGTTTTTT	CASSLRGGYEKLFF
TRBV6-2/TRBV6-3	TRBJ2-7	NA	many	TGTGCCAGCAGTTACGGCCTCTCCTACGAGCAGTACTTC	CASSYGLSYEQYF
TRBV12-5	TRBJ2-7	NA	NA	TGTGCTAGTGGTTTGGTACTAGGGTTGGGGGGCTACGAGCAGTACTTC	CASGLVLGLGGYEQYF
TRBV30	TRBJ2-1	NA	NA	TGTGCCTGGAGTGTACTCGGCCAGTCCGGTGAGCAGTTCTTC	CAWSVLGQSGEQFF
TRBV2	TRBJ2-7	TRBD2	many	TGTGCCAGCATGGGTGGGAGGGGAGACTACGAGCAGTACTTC	CASMGGRGDYEQYF
TRBV5-1	TRBJ1-2	NA	many	TGCGCCAGCAGCTTGGATGGAGACTATGGCTACACCTTC	CASSLDGDYGYTF
TRBV10-3	TRBJ2-3	TRBD2	many	TGTGCCATCAGTGACCGTAGAGCGGGAGGCACAGATACGCAGTATTTT	CAISDRRAGGTDTQYF
TRBV2	TRBJ2-7	NA	NA	TGTGCCAGCAGTGAAGAGTTCAGGGGCGAGCAGTACTTC	CASSEEFRGEQYF
TRBV10-2	TRBJ2-7	TRBD2	few	TGCGCCAGCAGTGAGTCCTTGACTAGCGGGAGTTACGAGCAGTACTTC	CASSESLTSGSYEQYF
TRBV7-3	TRBJ2-1	NA	many	TGTGCCAGCAGCATTCGGGGTGGGTCCTACAATGAGCAGTTCTTC	CASSIRGGSYNEQFF